Sequencing of this T cell receptor beta chain was carried out in a study of molecular identifiers for immune sequencing clone quantification. This clonotype was seen many times. Trimming took off 5 bases at V and 0 bases at J, with 14 bases between the two ends. This CDR3 contains 16 residues. Germline values: CDR1 MDHEN, CDR2 SYDVKM. One entry per CDR3 protein results from TCRdb running MiXCR on the PCR reads. In the table there are about 630,000 distinct CDR3 sequences, roughly 23% of which are singletons. The receptor was derived from a human donor in good health. Some libraries in this study had Jurkat cell RNA spiked in. Sequencing was carried out using naive CD8+ T cells from blood, with Jurkat cell RNA spiked in. The subset here: FACS-sorted CD8+CD4-CCR7+CD45RA+ naive T cells. The gene calls are TRBV28 and TRBJ1-5; a possible D gene is TRBD1 (5 bases). CDR3: CASSPEGHYSNQPQHF. For the CDR3, the DNA is TGTGCCAGCAGTCCGGAGGGGCACTATAGCAATCAGCCCCAGCATTTT.